This T cell receptor (beta chain) came from a study of blood T cell repertoires in COVID-19. The CDR3 is made up of 13 amino acids. The V end lost 7 bases, the J end lost 3 bases, and 13 bases lay between the germline ends. From germline, CDR1 is SQVTM and CDR2 ANQGSEA. This table comes from immunoSEQ multiplex PCR, and its TCRdb copy is limited to in-frame clones, with some not included. Here the sample spans 98,000 or so clones, 65% to 80% being singletons. The receptor was derived from a middle-aged woman with acute or convalescent COVID-19. The sequenced material came from peripheral blood. The chain joins TRBV29-1 to TRBJ1-5, with a possible D match to TRBD1 (5 bases). The CDR3 DNA reads as TGCAGCGCGGGAGCAGGGCTCAATCAGCCCCAGCATTTT. Translation gives CSAGAGLNQPQHF.